A single sample is the source of the 18 T cell receptor beta chains below, sequenced in a study of CD8 T cells in ankylosing spondylitis. One entry per CDR3 protein results from TCRdb running MiXCR on the 5' RACE reads. The sample has 200,000 to 300,000 distinct CDR3 sequences; roughly a tenth are singletons. The specimen was blood, either unsorted or a sorted T cell fraction (not recorded which). These receptors all stem from a male donor with ankylosing spondylitis or in good health (not recorded which).

This clonotype was detected ten times or more. The rearrangement joins TRBV5-1 to TRBJ1-2; 7 positions match TRBD1. This CDR3 region has 15 residues. The ends lost 4 bases at V and 1 base at J; junction bases unmatched: 7. CDR1 is SGHRS and CDR2 is YFSETQ in the germline V gene. The DNA for the CDR3 is TGCGCCAGCAGCACGAGACAGGGAAATAACTATGGCTACACCTTC. This gives the protein CASSTRQGNNYGYTF.

This clonotype was found many times. The J gene is TRBJ1-2, the V gene TRBV20-1, with 7 bases fitting TRBD1. V lost 5 bases, J lost 7 bases, and 13 bases stayed unmatched. The CDR3 loop spans 14 amino acids. CDR1 and CDR2 from the germline V gene are DFQATT and SNEGSKA (reference sequence). CDR3 loop: CSAPSGTANSGYTF. The CDR3, as DNA: TGCAGTGCTCCCTCCGGGACAGCAAATTCTGGCTACACCTTC.

There are many counts of this clonotype. This chain links TRBV12-3 or TRBV12-4 with TRBJ1-5; D is perhaps TRBD1 (6 bases). Trimming removed 5 bases from V and 6 bases from J, with 14 bases in between. The CDR3 contains 14 residues. This CDR3 is CASSTNRAGQPQHF. In DNA form, the CDR3 reads TGTGCCAGCAGTACGAACAGGGCCGGTCAGCCCCAGCATTTT.

Many counts were recorded for this clonotype. The chain links TRBV29-1 to TRBJ1-5; 7 positions match TRBD1. The CDR3 has 13 residues. The V and J ends lost 4 bases and 2 bases, in that order; junction bases with no gene match: 2. Germline-derived CDR1 and CDR2 are SQVTM and ANQGSEA. The CDR3 protein is CSVGGGGNQPQHF. CDR3 nucleotide sequence: TGCAGCGTTGGAGGGGGCGGCAATCAGCCCCAGCATTTT.

This clonotype was seen more than once but under ten times. This sequence joins TRBV12-3 or TRBV12-4 and TRBJ1-5; 8 bases fit TRBD1. V shed 5 bases, J shed 6 bases, and the junction held 6 bases outside the gene matches. The CDR3 is made up of 14 amino acids. For the CDR3, the DNA is TGTGCCAGCAGTCAACAGGGGGGGGGTCAGCCCCAGCATTTT. It is translated as CASSQQGGGQPQHF.

This clonotype was found many times. The V gene is TRBV5-1, the J gene TRBJ2-7; 11 nucleotides agree with TRBD1. V shed 4 bases and J 5 bases; nucleotides not matched to a gene: 5. This CDR3 has 14 residues. The germline CDR1 and CDR2 sequences are SGHRS and YFSETQ. CDR3 sequence reads: CASSEGQGGNEQYF. CDR3 nucleotides: TGCGCCAGCAGCGAGGGACAGGGGGGCAACGAGCAGTACTTC.

There are many counts of this clonotype. The genes are TRBV15 and TRBJ1-5, with D unclear. Germline assignment: CDR1 LNHNV and CDR2 YYDKDF (reference sequence). The length of the CDR3 is 16 residues. The V end lost 0 bases, the J end lost 6 bases, and 15 bases lay between the germline ends. The CDR3 DNA follows: TGTGCCACCAGCAGAGATGTGGAAAGGGAGGGTCAGCCCCAGCATTTT. It is translated as CATSRDVEREGQPQHF.

The table lists this clonotype with many counts. This chain joins TRBV7-2 and TRBJ2-3, with D perhaps matching TRBD1 (5 bases). Germline V CDR1 and CDR2: SGHTA, FQGNSA. There are 14 residues in the CDR3. The ends were cut back, 6 bases at V and 6 bases at J, with 16 bases in the middle. In DNA, the CDR3 is TGTGCCAGCAGGACCGGACAACCTGGGGATACGCAGTATTTT. It yields the protein CASRTGQPGDTQYF.

This clonotype has at least ten counts. The chain uses TRBV6-1 and TRBJ2-1; 7 nucleotides align to TRBD1. J was trimmed by 9 bases and V by 4 bases; bases with no gene match: 9. The CDR3 is 14 residues long. The germline CDR1 and CDR2 sequences are MNHNS and SASEGT. The CDR3 bases are TGTGCCAGCAGTGGGGGGACAGATTTGGCTGAGCAGTTCTTC. Its protein product is CASSGGTDLAEQFF.

This clonotype was counted ten times or more. This chain connects TRBV5-1 to TRBJ2-3, with D possibly matching TRBD1 (6 bases). The CDR3 consists of 15 residues. The germline CDR1 and CDR2 sequences are SGHRS and YFSETQ. V lost 2 bases and J 4 bases, leaving 14 bases between the germline ends. CDR3 residues: CASSFTGHDADTQYF. The CDR3 coding sequence is TGCGCCAGCAGCTTTACAGGGCACGACGCAGATACGCAGTATTTT.

This clonotype was counted between two and nine times. The J gene is TRBJ2-1, the V gene TRBV7-2; the D call may be TRBD1 or TRBD2 (5 bases each). The CDR3 covers 15 residues. Germline V gene data show CDR1 as SGHTA and CDR2 as FQGNSA. The V end lost 1 base, the J end lost 10 bases, and 17 bases lay between the germline ends. The DNA for the CDR3 is TGTGCCAGCAGCTTAGGGCCAGCCGGGACCGAAGAGCAGTTCTTC. It codes for CASSLGPAGTEEQFF.

This clonotype occurred many times. The chain employs TRBV12-3 or TRBV12-4 and TRBJ2-7, with D perhaps given as TRBD1 or TRBD2 (5 bases each). With 3 bases removed from V and 6 bases from J, the gap between germline ends came to 12 bases. There are 13 residues in the CDR3. CDR3 amino acids: CASSLGVLLEQYF. DNA of the CDR3: TGTGCCAGCAGTTTGGGGGTGCTCCTCGAGCAGTACTTC.

CDR3 protein: CASSLTGTSEQFF. In DNA form, the CDR3 reads TGCGCCAGCAGCCTGACCGGGACTAGTGAGCAGTTCTTC. The chain recombines TRBV5-1 with TRBJ2-1; 8 bases map to TRBD2. The V gene end was trimmed by 4 bases and the J gene end by 9 bases; junction bases not matched to a gene: 6. The germline V gene has CDR1 SGHRS and CDR2 YFSETQ. CDR3 length: 13 amino acids.

About this clonotype: Germline and junction disagree at one end, which may indicate a read error. The chain carries TRBV18 and TRBJ2-2; perhaps TRBD1 as D (5 bases). The CDR3 is made up of 18 amino acids. Germline V gene data show CDR1 as KGHSH and CDR2 as LQKENI. This CDR3 is CASSPLFSGIENTGELFF. CDR3 sequence (DNA): TGTGCCAGCTCGCCACTATTCTCAGGGATAGAAAACACCGGGGAGCTGTTTTTT. The full variable domain, completed using reference TRBV18 and TRBJ2-2, is NAGVMQNPRHLVRRRGQEARLRCSPMKGHSHVYWYRQLPEEGLKFMVYLQKENIIDESGMPKERFSAEFPKEGPSILRIQQVVRGDSAAYFCASSPLFSGIENTGELFFGEGSRLTVL.

This clonotype was counted many times. The V and J genes are TRBV12-3 or TRBV12-4 and TRBJ2-2; tentatively, D is TRBD1 (5 bases). Trimming cost V 5 bases and J 4 bases, with 17 bases left between them. This CDR3 contains 16 residues. The CDR3 coding sequence is TGTGCCAGCAGTCACACCGAAGGGGCTTTCACCGGGGAGCTGTTTTTT. Amino acids: CASSHTEGAFTGELFF.

This clonotype was counted many times. J is TRBJ1-1 and V is TRBV4-1; no reliable D call. The germline V gene encodes CDR1 MGHRA and CDR2 YSYEKL. This CDR3 has 16 amino acids. The V gene lost 0 bases and the J gene lost 4 bases, with 15 bases spanning the gap. The CDR3 nucleotides read TGCGCCAGCAGCCAAGAAGTGGCTGACATAGGCACTGAAGCTTTCTTT. Protein sequence: CASSQEVADIGTEAFF.

In this sample, this clonotype turned up many times. V and J are TRBV15 and TRBJ2-1; 12 bases are a match to TRBD1. This CDR3 has 16 amino acids. V trimming: 0 bases; J trimming: 7 bases; junction bases outside the gene matches: 4. Per the germline V gene, CDR1 is LNHNV and CDR2 is YYDKDF (reference sequence). Written as DNA, the CDR3 is TGTGCCACCAGCAGAGATCTGGGACAGGGGGCAAATGAGCAGTTCTTC. Residues: CATSRDLGQGANEQFF.

The chain has TRBV18 and TRBJ2-5; 7 bases match TRBD1. The germline CDR1 and CDR2 sequences are KGHSH and LQKENI. The CDR3 length is 15 residues. V gave up 6 bases and J gave up 0 bases; unmatched junction bases: 7. CDR3 DNA: TGTGCCAGCTCTCCGTACCAGGGGGACCAAGAGACCCAGTACTTC. This gives the protein CASSPYQGDQETQYF.